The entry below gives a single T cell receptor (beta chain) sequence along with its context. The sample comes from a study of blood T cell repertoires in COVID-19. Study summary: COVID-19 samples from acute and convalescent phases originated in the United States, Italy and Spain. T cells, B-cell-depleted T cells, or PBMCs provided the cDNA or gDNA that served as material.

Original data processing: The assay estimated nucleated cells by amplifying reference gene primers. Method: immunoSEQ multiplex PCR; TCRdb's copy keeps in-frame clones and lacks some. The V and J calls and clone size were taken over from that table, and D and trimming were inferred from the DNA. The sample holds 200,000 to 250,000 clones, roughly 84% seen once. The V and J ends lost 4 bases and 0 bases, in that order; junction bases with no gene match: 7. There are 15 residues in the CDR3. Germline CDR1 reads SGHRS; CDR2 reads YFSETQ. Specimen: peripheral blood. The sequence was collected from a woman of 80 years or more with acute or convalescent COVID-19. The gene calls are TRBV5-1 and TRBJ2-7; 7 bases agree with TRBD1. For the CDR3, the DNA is TGCGCCAGCAGCCCCGGACAGGACAGCTCCTACGAGCAGTACTTC. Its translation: CASSPGQDSSYEQYF.